The clone carrying this T cell receptor (beta chain) was seen once. Its antigen is still unknown. Method: immunoSEQ multiplex PCR; TCRdb's copy keeps in-frame clones and lacks some. Among roughly 160,000 clones listed, roughly 92% were seen once. These data are taken from a study of T cell responses to AZD1222 COVID-19 vaccine. Study outcomes and limitations: Two doses of AZD1222 preceded a rise in Spike-specific TCR breadth and depth.

Germline lookup yields CDR1 MNHEY and CDR2 SVGAGI. The CDR3 consists of 15 residues. V dropped 6 bases and J dropped 4 bases, with 18 bases sitting between them. The source was peripheral blood, collected on day 0 of AZD1222 vaccination. This TCR came from an adult in good health. The chain joins TRBV6-5 to TRBJ1-2, with D maybe TRBD1 (5 bases). The CDR3 sequence is CASRKLGGETYGYTF. CDR3 coding DNA: TGTGCCAGCAGAAAGCTGGGGGGGGAAACCTATGGCTACACCTTC.